Listed below are T cell receptor beta chains from one sample, sequenced in a study of vaccination effects on CD4 cells after COVID-19. These receptors have no known antigen. Using immunoSEQ multiplex PCR, the repertoire was profiled, and TCRdb retains in-frame clones only, with some absent. This table has about 72,000 clones, roughly four fifths appearing once. Sequencing used CD4+ T cells from PBMCs cultured with HCoV-229E spike peptides, obtained after COVID-19 vaccination. These receptor sequences come from a human donor who received a COVID-19 vaccine. Both conserved end residues are part of each CDR3.

v_gene: TRBV4-2
len: 14
CDR3aa: CASSQPQGAGGYTF

v_gene: TRBV4-2
len: 16
CDR3aa: CASSLNLGGRTDTQYF

v_gene: TRBV19
len: 13
CDR3aa: CASTNGAYSPLHF

v_gene: TRBV5-1
len: 15
CDR3aa: CASSPGTSNTGELFF

v_gene: TRBV30
len: 12
CDR3aa: CAWTLGGNGYTF

v_gene: TRBV2
len: 12
CDR3aa: CASSLTEDTQYF

v_gene: TRBV5-5
len: 17
CDR3aa: CASSFNLQGATNQPQHF

v_gene: TRBV11-2
len: 14
CDR3aa: CASSIRRCNQPQHF

v_gene: TRBV5-1
len: 14
CDR3aa: CASRDSAGQETQYF

v_gene: TRBV27
len: 13
CDR3aa: CATRDSRRYGYTF

v_gene: TRBV6-5
len: 14
CDR3aa: CASSRTATNYGYTF

v_gene: TRBV5-1
len: 15
CDR3aa: CASSQGTGGVTEAFF

v_gene: TRBV6-2/TRBV6-3
len: 16
CDR3aa: CASSYLLGGNYNEQFF

v_gene: TRBV5-1
len: 14
CDR3aa: CASSSTGSRETQYF

v_gene: TRBV7-9
len: 15
CDR3aa: CASSPGGGYTGELFF

v_gene: TRBV10-2
len: 13
CDR3aa: CASRGGPYNEQFF

v_gene: TRBV6-5
len: 15
CDR3aa: CASRAKGRSDYGYTF

v_gene: TRBV19
len: 15
CDR3aa: CASQAGNDREDGYTF

v_gene: TRBV6-2/TRBV6-3
len: 16
CDR3aa: CASSPQFDLEYNEQFF

v_gene: TRBV21-1
len: 14
CDR3aa: CASSRGTGIIVPYF

v_gene: TRBV3-1/TRBV3-2
len: 16
CDR3aa: CASSHSVGTPTYGYTF

v_gene: TRBV12-3/TRBV12-4
len: 13
CDR3aa: CASRRDSSYGYTF

v_gene: TRBV23-1
len: 12
CDR3aa: CASDLHPNEQFF

v_gene: TRBV3-1/TRBV3-2
len: 12
CDR3aa: CASSHRLNTIYF

v_gene: TRBV7-2
len: 17
CDR3aa: CASSLRRSGGGDNEQFF

v_gene: TRBV5-1
len: 15
CDR3aa: CASSFDSGTGNTIYF

v_gene: TRBV12-3/TRBV12-4
len: 13
CDR3aa: CASRLQGRDEQFF

v_gene: TRBV28
len: 18
CDR3aa: CASSSRAPSGRSYNEQFF

v_gene: TRBV5-8
len: 15
CDR3aa: CASSRQPPGYNEQFF

v_gene: TRBV21-1
len: 17
CDR3aa: CASSNIWGGQSEETQYF

v_gene: TRBV7-2
len: 15
CDR3aa: CASSLEGTRQETQYF

v_gene: TRBV6-6
len: 15
CDR3aa: CASSYPHSSGNTIYF

v_gene: TRBV5-6
len: 13
CDR3aa: CASSEQGVDGYTF

v_gene: TRBV5-1
len: 16
CDR3aa: CASSDKGTASTGELFF

v_gene: TRBV6-5
len: 15
CDR3aa: CASIDPSRGKETQYF

v_gene: TRBV6-5
len: 15
CDR3aa: CATKSGGSQDTEAFF

v_gene: TRBV18
len: 15
CDR3aa: CASSLRQGLNTEAFF

v_gene: TRBV5-1
len: 13
CDR3aa: CASSLGLQETQYF

v_gene: TRBV19
len: 16
CDR3aa: CASSILGTASNQPQHF

v_gene: TRBV5-1
len: 14
CDR3aa: CASSLEVGDQPQHF

v_gene: TRBV18
len: 15
CDR3aa: CASSLGTGSYNEQFF

v_gene: TRBV25-1
len: 16
CDR3aa: CASSEASRTVSNEQFF

v_gene: TRBV7-2
len: 11
CDR3aa: CASGALSGYTF

v_gene: TRBV19
len: 15
CDR3aa: CASSGGVLGNQPQHF

v_gene: TRBV25-1
len: 15
CDR3aa: CASSDTGLGANVLTF

v_gene: TRBV5-6
len: 13
CDR3aa: CASSQGLNYGYTF

v_gene: TRBV5-8
len: 14
CDR3aa: CASPDLTGEDTQYF

v_gene: TRBV6-6
len: 15
CDR3aa: CASSSRTGGAETQYF

v_gene: TRBV5-1
len: 14
CDR3aa: CASSSGQAGEKLFF

v_gene: TRBV7-2
len: 14
CDR3aa: CASSLMATPETQYF

v_gene: TRBV9
len: 15
CDR3aa: CASSPSGGLYTEAFF

v_gene: TRBV5-5
len: 15
CDR3aa: CASSFRQYSNQPQHF

v_gene: TRBV30
len: 13
CDR3aa: CAWSRQATTEAFF

v_gene: TRBV2
len: 12
CDR3aa: CASRGANYGYTF